This TCR beta chain was sequenced during a study of response to subunit inactivated influenza vaccine. There are a few counts of this clonotype. What it binds is not known. Study outcomes and limitations: The study's authors posited that every seasonal influenza vaccination enlists few new T cells.

The length of the CDR3 is 15 residues. V was trimmed by 0 bases and J by 0 bases, leaving 10 bases between them. CDR1 and CDR2 from the germline V gene are SGHRS and YFSETQ. TCRdb recomputed calls from the RT-PCR reads with MiXCR, one row per CDR3 protein. Counted here are 650,000 to 700,000 distinct CDR3 sequences, roughly 14% occurring once; the ten biggest clones make up around a tenth. The clonotype comes from a man over 45 who received an inactivated influenza vaccine. V gene TRBV5-1 combines with J gene TRBJ2-7; either TRBD1 or TRBD2 may fit D (5 bases each). The material sequenced was PBMCs from blood, taken about 11 days after vaccination. The CDR3, as DNA: TGCGCCAGCAGCTTGGATGGGGGAACCTCCTACGAGCAGTACTTC. Translation: CASSLDGGTSYEQYF.